Below are 10 T cell receptor beta chains sequenced from a single sample in a study of blood T cell repertoires in COVID-19. Assay used: immunoSEQ multiplex PCR; TCRdb lists only in-frame clones, some missing. The table has 200,000 to 250,000 clones, around 86% seen once. The sequenced sample consisted of peripheral blood. The receptors here all came from a woman aged 80 or over with COVID-19, enrolled during active disease.

This chain joins TRBV7-2 and TRBJ2-1; 7 nucleotides match TRBD2. V shed 3 bases and J 10 bases; nucleotides not matched to a gene: 9. Germline CDR1 SGHTA, CDR2 FQGNSA. There are 14 residues in the CDR3. The CDR3 region is CASSFLAGSGEQFF. CDR3 coding DNA: TGTGCCAGCAGCTTTTTAGCGGGCTCGGGAGAGCAGTTCTTC. Full variable domain (remainder filled in from reference TRBV7-2 and TRBJ2-1): GAGVSQSPSNKVTEKGKDVELRCDPISGHTALYWYRQSLGQGLEFLIYFQGNSAPDKSGLPSDRFSAERTGGSVSTLTIQRTQQEDSAVYLCASSFLAGSGEQFFGPGTRLTVL.

This clone was counted once. V and J are TRBV7-9 and TRBJ1-5; possibly TRBD1 for D (5 bases). CDR3 length equals 13 residues. With 8 bases removed from V and 7 bases from J, the gap between germline ends came to 15 bases. The germline gives CDR1 SEHNR, CDR2 FQNEAQ (reference sequence). The CDR3 DNA reads TGTGCCAGCGGGGGAGGGGTTGGGCAGCCCCAGCATTTT. Translating it yields CASGGGVGQPQHF.

This chain joins TRBV10-3 and TRBJ1-6, with D tentatively TRBD1 (5 bases). There are 14 residues in the CDR3. CDR1 and CDR2 from the germline V gene are ENHRY and SYGVKD. V shed 10 bases and J shed 7 bases, with 17 bases lying between them. CDR3 protein: CATGIQGINSPLHF. CDR3 bases: TGTGCCACCGGAATCCAGGGTATCAATTCACCCCTCCACTTT.

V and J are TRBV5-1 and TRBJ1-1; weak D call: TRBD1 (6 bases). The CDR3 totals 15 residues. V gave up 4 bases and J gave up 4 bases, with 17 bases separating them. Germline assignment: CDR1 SGHRS and CDR2 YFSETQ. DNA for the CDR3: TGCGCCAGCAGCCCAACAGGGATGGGGTCCACTGAAGCTTTCTTT. Protein sequence: CASSPTGMGSTEAFF.

V and J are TRBV5-5 and TRBJ2-3; unclear D gene. Germline CDR1 SGHKS, CDR2 YYEKEE (reference sequence). With 0 bases removed from V and 5 bases from J, the gap between germline ends came to 13 bases. The CDR3 spans 15 residues. CDR3 in DNA: TGTGCCAGCAGCTTGGACAATCTTAATGGAGATACGCAGTATTTT. This gives the protein CASSLDNLNGDTQYF. Variable domain in full (rest from reference TRBV5-5 and TRBJ2-3): DAGVTQSPTHLIKTRGQQVTLRCSPISGHKSVSWYQQVLGQGPQFIFQYYEKEERGRGNFPDRFSARQFPNYSSELNVNALLLGDSALYLCASSLDNLNGDTQYFGPGTRLTVL.

The genes are TRBV4-2 and TRBJ2-1, with 9 bases that match TRBD2. Unmatched junction bases numbered 4, after V lost 0 bases and J lost 4 bases. The CDR3 spans 16 residues. Germline CDR1 LGHNA, CDR2 YNFKEQ. CDR3 in DNA: TGTGCCAGCAGCCAAGATCCCAGCGGGGGGTACAATGAGCAGTTCTTC. It encodes CASSQDPSGGYNEQFF.

The chain is built from TRBV30 and TRBJ2-1; 8 positions match TRBD1. The CDR3 spans 12 residues. CDR1 GTSNPN and CDR2 SVGIG come from the germline V gene (reference sequence). After removal of 2 bases from V and 10 bases from J, the junction contained 4 bases not matched to a gene. CDR3 amino acids: CAWSLQGGEQFF. In DNA, the CDR3 is TGTGCCTGGAGTCTACAGGGGGGAGAGCAGTTCTTC.

The chain recombines TRBV30 with TRBJ1-4; a possible D gene is TRBD1 (6 bases). CDR1 and CDR2 (germline): GTSNPN, SVGIG (reference sequence). CDR3 size: 15 residues. The V end lost 3 bases, the J end lost 7 bases, and 18 bases lay between the germline ends. The CDR3 coding sequence is TGTGCCTGGAGCCCAGGGGAGGGAACGAGTGAAAAACTGTTTTTT. Translation: CAWSPGEGTSEKLFF. Based on the CDR3 plus reference TRBV30 and TRBJ1-4, the full variable domain is SQTIHQWPATLVQPVGSPLSLECTVEGTSNPNLYWYRQAAGRGLQLLFYSVGIGQISSEVPQNLSASRPQDRQFILSSKKLLLSDSGFYLCAWSPGEGTSEKLFFGSGTQLSVL.

CDR3 region: CASSLVQGHGYTF. The DNA for the CDR3 is TGTGCCAGCAGCTTAGTACAGGGGCATGGCTACACCTTC. The rearrangement links TRBV7-2 to TRBJ1-2; 7 bases line up with TRBD1. The CDR3 has 13 amino acids. In germline, CDR1 is SGHTA, CDR2 FQGNSA. With V trimmed by 1 base and J by 6 bases, 2 bases remained unmatched.

CDR3 nucleotide sequence: TGTGCCAGCACCATATCAAAGGGGTCTCATCAGCCCCAGCATTTT. This codes for CASTISKGSHQPQHF. The gene calls are TRBV7-3 and TRBJ1-5; maybe TRBD1 (5 bases). V lost 7 bases to trimming and J lost 5 bases, with 18 bases between them. This CDR3 is 15 amino acids long. Germline CDR1 SGHTA, CDR2 FQGTGA.